This TCR beta chain was obtained from a study of blood T cell repertoires in COVID-19. The CDR3 has 15 amino acids. Germline CDR1 reads ENHRY; CDR2 reads SYGVKD. Trimming took off 7 bases at V and 0 bases at J, with 13 bases between the two ends. Measured with immunoSEQ multiplex PCR; TCRdb has only the in-frame clones, and not every one. The table lists approximately 240,000 clones, around 90% of them singletons, with about 6.3% in the top ten. This clone was seen just once. This receptor was taken from a woman in her thirties with acute COVID-19. Sequenced input: PBMCs or T cells enriched from blood (not recorded which). The rearrangement links TRBV10-3 to TRBJ2-4; TRBD1 is a possible D gene (6 bases). CDR3 bases: TGTGCCATCAACAGTCAGGGGTTAGCCAAAAACATTCAGTACTTC. Protein: CAINSQGLAKNIQYF.